This TCR beta chain was identified during a study of long-term antiretroviral therapy in people with HIV. The germline V gene has CDR1 SQVTM and CDR2 ANQGSEA. The CDR3 has 15 residues. Trimming at V came to 0 bases and at J to 4 bases, leaving 8 bases not matched to a gene. Regarding the study as a whole: No data were available on ART adherence, viral resistance or therapy changes. Increased diversity was seen after ART, yet it remained lower than in transplant donor controls.

It was version v3.0 of the immunoSEQ assay that was run at survey level. Clones were read by immunoSEQ multiplex PCR, and TCRdb kept only the in-frame ones, dropping some. Of approximately 19,000 clones listed, just over 75% are singletons. A word on this clone: Its target is unknown.

The TCR comes from a woman aged 45-59 years with HIV. The chain links TRBV29-1 to TRBJ1-2; 7 bases line up with TRBD1. This material consisted of unsorted PBMCs, taken 0.5 years before starting antiretroviral therapy. CDR3 sequence (DNA): TGCAGCGTTGAAGAGGGGGCAGGGGGTAGCTATGGCTACACCTTC. Amino acid sequence: CSVEEGAGGSYGYTF. The full variable domain, completed using reference TRBV29-1 and TRBJ1-2, is SAVISQKPSRDICQRGTSLTIQCQVDSQVTMMFWYRQQPGQSLTLIATANQGSEATYESGFVIDKFPISRPNLTFSTLTVSNMSPEDSSIYLCSVEEGAGGSYGYTFGSGTRLTVV.